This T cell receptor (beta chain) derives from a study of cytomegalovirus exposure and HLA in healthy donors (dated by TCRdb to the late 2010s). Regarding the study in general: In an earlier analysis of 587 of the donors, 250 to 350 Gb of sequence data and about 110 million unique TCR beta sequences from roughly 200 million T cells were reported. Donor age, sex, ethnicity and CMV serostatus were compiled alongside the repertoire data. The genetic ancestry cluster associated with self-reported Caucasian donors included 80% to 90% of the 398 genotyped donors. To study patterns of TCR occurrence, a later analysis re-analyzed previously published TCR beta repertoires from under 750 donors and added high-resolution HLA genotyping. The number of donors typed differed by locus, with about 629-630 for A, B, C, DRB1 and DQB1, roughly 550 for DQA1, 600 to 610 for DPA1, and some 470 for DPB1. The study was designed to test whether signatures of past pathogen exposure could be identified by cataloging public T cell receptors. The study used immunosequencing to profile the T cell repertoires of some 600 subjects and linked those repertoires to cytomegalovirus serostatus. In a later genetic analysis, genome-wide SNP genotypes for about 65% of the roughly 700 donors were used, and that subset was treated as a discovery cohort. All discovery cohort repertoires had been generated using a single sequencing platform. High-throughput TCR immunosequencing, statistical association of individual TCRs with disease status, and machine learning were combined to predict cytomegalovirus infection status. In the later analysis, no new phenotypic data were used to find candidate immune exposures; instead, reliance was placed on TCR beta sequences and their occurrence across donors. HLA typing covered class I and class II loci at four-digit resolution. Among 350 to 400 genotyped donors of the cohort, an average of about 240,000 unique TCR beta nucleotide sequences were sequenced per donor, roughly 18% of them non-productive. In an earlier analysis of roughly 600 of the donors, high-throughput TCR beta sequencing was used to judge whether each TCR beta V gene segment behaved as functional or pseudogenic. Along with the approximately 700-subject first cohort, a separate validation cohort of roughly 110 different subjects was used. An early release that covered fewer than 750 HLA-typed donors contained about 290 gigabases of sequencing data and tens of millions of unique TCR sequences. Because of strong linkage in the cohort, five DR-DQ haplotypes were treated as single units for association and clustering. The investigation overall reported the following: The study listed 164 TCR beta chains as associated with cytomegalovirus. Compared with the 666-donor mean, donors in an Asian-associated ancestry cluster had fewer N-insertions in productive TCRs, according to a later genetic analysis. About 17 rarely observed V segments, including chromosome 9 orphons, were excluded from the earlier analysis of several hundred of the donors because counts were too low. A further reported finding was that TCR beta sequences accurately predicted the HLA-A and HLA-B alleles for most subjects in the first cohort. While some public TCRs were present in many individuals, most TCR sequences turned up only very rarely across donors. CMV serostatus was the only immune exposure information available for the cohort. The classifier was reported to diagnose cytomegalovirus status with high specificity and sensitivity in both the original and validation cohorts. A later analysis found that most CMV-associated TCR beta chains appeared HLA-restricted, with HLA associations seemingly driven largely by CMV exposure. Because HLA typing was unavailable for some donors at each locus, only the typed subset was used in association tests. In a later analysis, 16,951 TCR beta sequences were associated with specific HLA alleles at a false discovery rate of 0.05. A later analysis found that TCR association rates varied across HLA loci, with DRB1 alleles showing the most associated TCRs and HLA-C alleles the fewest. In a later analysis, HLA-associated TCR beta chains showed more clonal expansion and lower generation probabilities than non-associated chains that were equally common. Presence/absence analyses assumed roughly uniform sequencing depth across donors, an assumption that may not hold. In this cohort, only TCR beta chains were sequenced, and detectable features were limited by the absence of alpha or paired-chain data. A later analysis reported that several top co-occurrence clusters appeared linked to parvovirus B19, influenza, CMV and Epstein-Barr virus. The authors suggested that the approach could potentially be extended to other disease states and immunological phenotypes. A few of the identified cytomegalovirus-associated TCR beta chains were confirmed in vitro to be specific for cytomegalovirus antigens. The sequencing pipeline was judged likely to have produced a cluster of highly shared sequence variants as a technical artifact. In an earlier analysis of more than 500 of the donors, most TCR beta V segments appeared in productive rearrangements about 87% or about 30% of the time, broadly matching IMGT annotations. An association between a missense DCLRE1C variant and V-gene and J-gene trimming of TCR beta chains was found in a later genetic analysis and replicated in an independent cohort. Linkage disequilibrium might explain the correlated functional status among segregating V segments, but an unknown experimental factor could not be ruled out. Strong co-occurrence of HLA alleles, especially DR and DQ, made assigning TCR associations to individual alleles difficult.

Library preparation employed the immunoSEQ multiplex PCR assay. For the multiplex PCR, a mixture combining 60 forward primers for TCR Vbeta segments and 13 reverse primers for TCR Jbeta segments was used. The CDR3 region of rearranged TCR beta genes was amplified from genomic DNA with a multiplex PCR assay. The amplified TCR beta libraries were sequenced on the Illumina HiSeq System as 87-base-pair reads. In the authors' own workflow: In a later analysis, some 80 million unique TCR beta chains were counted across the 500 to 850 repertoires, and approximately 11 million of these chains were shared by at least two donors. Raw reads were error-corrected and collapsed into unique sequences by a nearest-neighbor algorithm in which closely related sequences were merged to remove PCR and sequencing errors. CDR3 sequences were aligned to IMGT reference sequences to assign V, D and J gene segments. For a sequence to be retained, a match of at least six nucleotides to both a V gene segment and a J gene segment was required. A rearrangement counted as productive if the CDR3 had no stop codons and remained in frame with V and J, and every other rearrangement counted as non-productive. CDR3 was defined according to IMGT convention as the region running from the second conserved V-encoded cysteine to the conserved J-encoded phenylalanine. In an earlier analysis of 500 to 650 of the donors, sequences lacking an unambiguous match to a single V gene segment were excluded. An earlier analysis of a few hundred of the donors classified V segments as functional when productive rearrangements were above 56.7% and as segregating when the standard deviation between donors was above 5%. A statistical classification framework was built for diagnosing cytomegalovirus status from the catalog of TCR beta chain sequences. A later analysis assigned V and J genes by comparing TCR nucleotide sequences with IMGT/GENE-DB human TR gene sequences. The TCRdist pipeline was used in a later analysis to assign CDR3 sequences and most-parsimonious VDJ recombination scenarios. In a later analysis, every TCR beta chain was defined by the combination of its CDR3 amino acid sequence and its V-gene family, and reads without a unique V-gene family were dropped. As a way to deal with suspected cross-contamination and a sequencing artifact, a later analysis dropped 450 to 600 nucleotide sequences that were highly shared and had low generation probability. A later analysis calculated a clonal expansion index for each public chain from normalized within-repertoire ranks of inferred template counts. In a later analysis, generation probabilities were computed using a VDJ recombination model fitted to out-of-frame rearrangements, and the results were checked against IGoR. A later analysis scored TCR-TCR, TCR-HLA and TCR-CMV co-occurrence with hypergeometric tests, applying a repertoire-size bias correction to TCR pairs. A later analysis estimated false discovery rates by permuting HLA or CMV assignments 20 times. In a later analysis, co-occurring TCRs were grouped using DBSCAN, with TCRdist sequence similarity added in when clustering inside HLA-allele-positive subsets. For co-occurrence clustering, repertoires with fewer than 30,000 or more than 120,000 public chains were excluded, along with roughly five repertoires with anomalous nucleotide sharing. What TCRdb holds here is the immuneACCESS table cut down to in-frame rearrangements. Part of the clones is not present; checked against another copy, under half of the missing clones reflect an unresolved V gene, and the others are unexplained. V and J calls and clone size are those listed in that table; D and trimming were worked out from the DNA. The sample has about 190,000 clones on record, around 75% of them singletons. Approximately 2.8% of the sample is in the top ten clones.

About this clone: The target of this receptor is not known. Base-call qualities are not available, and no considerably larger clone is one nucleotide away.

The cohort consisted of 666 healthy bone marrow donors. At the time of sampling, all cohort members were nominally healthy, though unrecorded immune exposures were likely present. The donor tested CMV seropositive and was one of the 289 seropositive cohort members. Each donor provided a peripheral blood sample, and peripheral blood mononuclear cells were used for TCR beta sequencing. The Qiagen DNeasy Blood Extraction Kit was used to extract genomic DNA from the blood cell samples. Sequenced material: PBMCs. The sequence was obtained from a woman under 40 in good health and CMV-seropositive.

The CDR3 sequence is CASSQDSYGYTF. The DNA sequence reads TGCGCCAGCAGCCAAGACAGCTATGGCTACACCTTC. The rearrangement joined TRBV4-1 to TRBJ1-2, with no confident D gene call. Deletion took 0 bases off V and 4 bases off J, with a span of 3 bases between the germline ends. CDR1 MGHRA and CDR2 YSYEKL were looked up in the germline V gene. The CDR3 covers 12 residues, taking in both the cysteine and the phenylalanine. Only CDR3 DNA remains: 36 bases, in frame from the first base.